A single TCR beta chain is shown here with its context. This clonotype was recorded a few times. No cognate antigen has been identified for it. No much larger clone is present one base from it, and per-base qualities are unavailable. Ficoll-Paque density gradient centrifugation was used to isolate PBMCs. The record originates from a study of T-cell memory formation after mild COVID-19 (dated by TCRdb to the early 2020s). Looking at the study overall: TCR sequence clusters from the two donors were largely donor specific. Two young, previously healthy adult volunteers made up the cohort, one male and one female. Longitudinal TCRalpha and TCRbeta repertoire sequencing tracked T-cell clones expanding and contracting after mild COVID-19 in a couple of donors.

From the germline V gene, CDR1 is ENHRY and CDR2 is SYGVKD. Spanning cysteine to phenylalanine, the CDR3 consists of 14 amino acids. Only CDR3 DNA remains: 42 bases, in frame from the first base. Relative to germline, V is missing 6 bases and J is missing 0 bases, with 3 bases of the junction outside any gene match. Points the paper makes about the study in general: The study included only a couple of mild cases, and larger cohorts that include severe cases with pre-infection samples were judged to be necessary. Whether the second-wave clones peaking on day 37 were SARS-CoV-2 specific was not confirmed. Contracting CD4+ clones were found mainly in CM and EM memory subsets, while CD8+ clones were enriched in EMRA. Clones that contracted from day 15 to 85 showed balanced CD4/CD8 phenotypes, whereas a second wave of clones that expanded from day 15 to 37 leaned towards CD4+. Some responding clones were detected in pre-infection memory, which suggested that pre-existing cross-reactive memory T cells had joined the SARS-CoV-2 response.

TCRdb names Illumina NovaSeq 6000 as the instrument used. TCRalpha and TCRbeta cDNA libraries were constructed by 5'RACE with constant-segment primers, with sample barcodes and unique molecular identifiers being introduced. Trizol reagent was used to extract RNA from every sample. The libraries were amplified in two PCR steps, and the second step added a second sample barcode and Illumina TruSeq adapters. The libraries were sequenced on an Illumina NovaSeq using 2 x 150 bp paired-end reads. Processing in the source paper ran as follows. With migec v1.2.7, reads were demultiplexed and then collapsed into UMI-guided consensus sequences. Using mixcr v2.1.11, UMI consensuses were aligned to TRA and TRB V and J templates and then assembled into clonotypes. Clonotypes were classified as expanded or contracted when called significant by both edgeR and NoisET, with noise models trained on biological replicates. For edgeR calls, the cutoffs were a false discovery rate-adjusted p below 0.01 and a log2 fold-change threshold of 1. PCA with hierarchical clustering of max-normalized trajectories of the 1000 most abundant clonotypes was used as exploratory dynamics analysis. Separately sequenced CD4+ and CD8+ repertoires were used to assign the CD4 or CD8 phenotype of responding clones. TCRdb itself trimmed the public reads at Q25 with fastp, ran MiXCR and retained productive beta chains. Rows are combined by CDR3 protein, so each entry shows the most common genes and DNA. The authors' filters were not applied to this entry. The sample table contains roughly 300,000 distinct CDR3 sequences; only one count was recorded for around 15% of them. The ten largest clones take up around a fifth of the sample.

Material for sequencing was PBMCs or a T cell subset sorted from them (not recorded which). The chain links TRBV10-3 with TRBJ2-5, and TRBD1 matches 8 of the central bases. The receptor was isolated from a man aged 18 to 35 who had mild COVID-19 (a few samples of this study predate the infection). The sample titles of this study are shuffled in the database, so cell type and time point are left out; the donor was told from shared clones. The nucleotides read TGTGCCATCAGCCCGGGACAGGACCAAGAGACCCAGTACTTC. Translation gives CAISPGQDQETQYF.